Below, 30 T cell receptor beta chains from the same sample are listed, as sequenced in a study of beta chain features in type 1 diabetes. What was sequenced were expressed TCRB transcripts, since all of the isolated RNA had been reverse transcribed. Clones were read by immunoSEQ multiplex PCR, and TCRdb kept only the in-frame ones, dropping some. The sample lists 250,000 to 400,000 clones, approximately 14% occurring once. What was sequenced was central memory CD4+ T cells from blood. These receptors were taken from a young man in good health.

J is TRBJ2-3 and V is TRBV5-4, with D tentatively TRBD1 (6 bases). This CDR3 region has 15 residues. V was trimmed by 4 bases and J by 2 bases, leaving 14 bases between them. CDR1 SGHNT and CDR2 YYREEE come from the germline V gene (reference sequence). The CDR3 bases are TGTGCCAGCAGCGCCACTAAGGGGGACACAGATACGCAGTATTTT. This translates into CASSATKGDTDTQYF.

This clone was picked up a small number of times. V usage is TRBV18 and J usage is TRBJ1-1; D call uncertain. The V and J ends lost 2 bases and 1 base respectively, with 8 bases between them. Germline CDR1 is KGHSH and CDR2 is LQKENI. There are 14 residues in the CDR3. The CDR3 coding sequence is TGTGCCAGCTCACCATTCGACAAGAACACTGAAGCTTTCTTT. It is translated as CASSPFDKNTEAFF.

CDR3 DNA: TGTGCCAGCAGTGACAGGGGCACTGAAGCTTTCTTT. It translates to CASSDRGTEAFF. V gene TRBV2 combines with J gene TRBJ1-1, with D perhaps matching TRBD1 (6 bases). The CDR3 has 12 amino acids. V was cut by 3 bases and J by 4 bases, with 6 bases left in between. Germline CDR1 is SNHLY and CDR2 is FYNNEI. Complete variable domain (other parts from reference TRBV2 and TRBJ1-1): EPEVTQTPSHQVTQMGQEVILRCVPISNHLYFYWYRQILGQKVEFLVSFYNNEISEKSEIFDDQFSVERPDGSNFTLKIRSTKLEDSAMYFCASSDRGTEAFFGQGTRLTVV.

The CDR3 sequence is CASSYSWGQGANIQYF. The CDR3, as DNA: TGTGCCAGCAGTTACTCGTGGGGACAGGGGGCAAACATTCAGTACTTC. The V gene is TRBV6-6, the J gene TRBJ2-4; 12 positions agree with TRBD1. Germline CDR1 and CDR2: MNHNY and SVGAGI (reference sequence). J was trimmed by 6 bases and V by 0 bases; bases with no gene match: 3. This CDR3 spans 16 amino acids.

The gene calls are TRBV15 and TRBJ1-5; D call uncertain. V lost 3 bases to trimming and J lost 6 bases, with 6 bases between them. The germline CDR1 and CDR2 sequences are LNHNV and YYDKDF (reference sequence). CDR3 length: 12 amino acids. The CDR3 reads CATSSRSQPQHF. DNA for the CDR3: TGTGCCACCAGCAGTAGGAGTCAGCCCCAGCATTTT.

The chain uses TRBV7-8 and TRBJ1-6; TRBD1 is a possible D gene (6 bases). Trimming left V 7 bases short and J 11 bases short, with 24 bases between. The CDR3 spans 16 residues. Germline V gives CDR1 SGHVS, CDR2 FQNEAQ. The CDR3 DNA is TGTGCCAGCACCCAGGGGAGGGGACAAAGTGGTCCACCCCTCCACTTT. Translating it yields CASTQGRGQSGPPLHF.

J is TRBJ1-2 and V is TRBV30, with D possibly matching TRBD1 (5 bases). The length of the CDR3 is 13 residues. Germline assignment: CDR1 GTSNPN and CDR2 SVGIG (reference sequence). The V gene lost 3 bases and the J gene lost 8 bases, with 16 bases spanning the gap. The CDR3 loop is CAWREGRIGGYTF. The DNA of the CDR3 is TGTGCCTGGAGGGAGGGACGGATAGGGGGCTACACCTTC.

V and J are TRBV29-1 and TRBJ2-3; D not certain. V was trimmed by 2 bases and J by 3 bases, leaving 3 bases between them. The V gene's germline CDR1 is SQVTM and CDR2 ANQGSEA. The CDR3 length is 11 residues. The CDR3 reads CSVELTDTQYF. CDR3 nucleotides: TGCAGCGTTGAACTTACAGATACGCAGTATTTT.

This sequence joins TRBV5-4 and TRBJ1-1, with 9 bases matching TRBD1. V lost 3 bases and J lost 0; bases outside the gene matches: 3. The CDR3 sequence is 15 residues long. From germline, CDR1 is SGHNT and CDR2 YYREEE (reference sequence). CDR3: CASSSQGAMNTEAFF. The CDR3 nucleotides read TGTGCCAGCAGCTCACAGGGGGCCATGAACACTGAAGCTTTCTTT.

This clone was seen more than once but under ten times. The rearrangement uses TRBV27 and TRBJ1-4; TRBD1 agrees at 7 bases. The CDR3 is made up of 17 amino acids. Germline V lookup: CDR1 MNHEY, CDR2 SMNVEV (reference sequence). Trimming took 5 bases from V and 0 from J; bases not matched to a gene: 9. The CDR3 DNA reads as TGTGCCAGCAGTCTCTACGGGGACAGCGCAACTAATGAAAAACTGTTTTTT. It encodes CASSLYGDSATNEKLFF.

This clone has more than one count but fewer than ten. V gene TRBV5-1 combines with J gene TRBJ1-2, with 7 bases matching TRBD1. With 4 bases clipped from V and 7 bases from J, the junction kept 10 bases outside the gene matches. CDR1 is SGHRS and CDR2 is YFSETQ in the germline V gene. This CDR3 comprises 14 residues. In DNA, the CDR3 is TGCGCCAGCAGCACAGGACAGGAAGGTAGTGGCTACACCTTC. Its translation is CASSTGQEGSGYTF.

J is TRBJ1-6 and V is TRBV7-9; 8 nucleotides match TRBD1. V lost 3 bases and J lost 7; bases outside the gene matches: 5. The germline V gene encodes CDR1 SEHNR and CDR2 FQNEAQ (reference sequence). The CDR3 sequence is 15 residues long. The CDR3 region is CASSFDRGGNSPLHF. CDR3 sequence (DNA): TGTGCCAGCAGCTTTGACAGGGGAGGGAATTCACCCCTCCACTTT.

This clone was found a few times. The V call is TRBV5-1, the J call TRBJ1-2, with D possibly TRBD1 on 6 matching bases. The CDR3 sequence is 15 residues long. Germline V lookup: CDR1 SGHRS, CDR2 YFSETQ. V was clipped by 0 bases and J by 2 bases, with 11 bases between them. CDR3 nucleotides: TGCGCCAGCAGCTTGGCCGTGCAGGGGAACTATGGCTACACCTTC. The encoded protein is CASSLAVQGNYGYTF.

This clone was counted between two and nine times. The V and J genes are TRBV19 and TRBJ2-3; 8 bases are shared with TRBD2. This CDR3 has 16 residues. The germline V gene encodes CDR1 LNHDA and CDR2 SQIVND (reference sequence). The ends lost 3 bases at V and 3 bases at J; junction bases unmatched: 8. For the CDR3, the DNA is TGTGCCAGTAGTATTTCTGCGGGAGGCGCAACAGATACGCAGTATTTT. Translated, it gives CASSISAGGATDTQYF.

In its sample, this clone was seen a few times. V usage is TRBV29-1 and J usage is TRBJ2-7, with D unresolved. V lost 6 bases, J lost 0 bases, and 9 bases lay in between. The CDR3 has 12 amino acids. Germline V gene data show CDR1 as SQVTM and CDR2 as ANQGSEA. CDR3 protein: CSVVGSSYEQYF. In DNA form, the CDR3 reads TGCAGCGTCGTAGGGTCCTCCTACGAGCAGTACTTC.

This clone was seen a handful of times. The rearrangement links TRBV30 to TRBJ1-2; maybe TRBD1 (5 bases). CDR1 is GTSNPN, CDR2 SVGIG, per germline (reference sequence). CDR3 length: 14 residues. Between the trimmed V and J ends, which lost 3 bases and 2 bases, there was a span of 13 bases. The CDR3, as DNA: TGTGCCTGGAGGGGCCCAGGGACCAACTATGGCTACACCTTC. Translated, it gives CAWRGPGTNYGYTF.

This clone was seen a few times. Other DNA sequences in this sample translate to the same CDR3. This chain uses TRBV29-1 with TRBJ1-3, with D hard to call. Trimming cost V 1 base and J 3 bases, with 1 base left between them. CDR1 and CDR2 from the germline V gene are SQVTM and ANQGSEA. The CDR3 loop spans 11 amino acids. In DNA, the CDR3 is TGCAGCGTTGAAGGTGGAAACACCATATATTTT. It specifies CSVEGGNTIYF.

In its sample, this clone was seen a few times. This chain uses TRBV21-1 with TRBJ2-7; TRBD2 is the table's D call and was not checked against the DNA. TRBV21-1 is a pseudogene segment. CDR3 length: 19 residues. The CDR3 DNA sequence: TGTGCCAGCAGCTTACCCCCCTCCGGACTAGCGGGGTCTTCCTACGAGCAGTACTTC. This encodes CASSLPPSGLAGSSYEQYF.

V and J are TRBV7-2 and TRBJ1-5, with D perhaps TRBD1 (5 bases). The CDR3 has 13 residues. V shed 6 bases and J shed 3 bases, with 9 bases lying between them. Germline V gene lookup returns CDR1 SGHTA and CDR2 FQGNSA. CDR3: CASSQGFNQPQHF. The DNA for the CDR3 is TGTGCCAGCAGTCAGGGATTCAATCAGCCCCAGCATTTT.

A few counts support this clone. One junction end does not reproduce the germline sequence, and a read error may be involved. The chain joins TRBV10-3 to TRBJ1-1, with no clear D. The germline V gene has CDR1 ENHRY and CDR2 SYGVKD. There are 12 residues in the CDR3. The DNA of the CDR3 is TGTGCCAGCAGTGAACAGAACACTGAAGCTTTCTTT. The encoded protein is CASSEQNTEAFF.

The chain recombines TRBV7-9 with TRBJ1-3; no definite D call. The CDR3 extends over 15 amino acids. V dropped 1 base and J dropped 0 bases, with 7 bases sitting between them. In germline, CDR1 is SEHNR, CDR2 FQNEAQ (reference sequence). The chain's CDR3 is CASSLETSSGNTIYF. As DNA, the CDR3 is TGTGCCAGCAGCTTAGAGACCAGCTCTGGAAACACCATATATTTT.

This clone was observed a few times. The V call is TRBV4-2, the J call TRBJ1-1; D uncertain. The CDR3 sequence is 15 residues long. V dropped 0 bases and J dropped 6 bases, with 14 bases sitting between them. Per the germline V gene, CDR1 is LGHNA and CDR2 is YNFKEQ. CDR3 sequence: CASSQDFISAAEAFF. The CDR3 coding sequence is TGTGCCAGCAGCCAAGATTTCATATCCGCGGCTGAAGCTTTCTTT.

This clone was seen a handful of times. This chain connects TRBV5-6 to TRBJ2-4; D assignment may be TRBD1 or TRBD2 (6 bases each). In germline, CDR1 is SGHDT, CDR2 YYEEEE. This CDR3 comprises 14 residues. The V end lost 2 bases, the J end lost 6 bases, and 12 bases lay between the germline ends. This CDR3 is CASSFGGRLNIQYF. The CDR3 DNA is TGTGCCAGCAGCTTTGGGGGGCGATTAAACATTCAGTACTTC.

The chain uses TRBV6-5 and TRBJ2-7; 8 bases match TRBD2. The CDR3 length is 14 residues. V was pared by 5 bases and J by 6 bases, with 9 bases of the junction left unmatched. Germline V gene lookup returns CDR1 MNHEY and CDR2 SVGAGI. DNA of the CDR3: TGTGCCAGCAGTGGGCTCCGGGGGACTAGCGAGCAGTACTTC. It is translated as CASSGLRGTSEQYF.

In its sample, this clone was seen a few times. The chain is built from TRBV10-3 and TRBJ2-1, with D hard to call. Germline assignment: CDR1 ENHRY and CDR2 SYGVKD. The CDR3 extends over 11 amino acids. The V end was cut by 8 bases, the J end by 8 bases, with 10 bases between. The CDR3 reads CAIGREDEQFF. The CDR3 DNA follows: TGTGCCATCGGAAGGGAAGATGAGCAGTTCTTC.

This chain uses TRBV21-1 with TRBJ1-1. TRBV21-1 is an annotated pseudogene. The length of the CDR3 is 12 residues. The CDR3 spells CASSNRVTEAFF. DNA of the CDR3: TGTGCCAGCAGCAACAGAGTCACTGAAGCTTTCTTT.

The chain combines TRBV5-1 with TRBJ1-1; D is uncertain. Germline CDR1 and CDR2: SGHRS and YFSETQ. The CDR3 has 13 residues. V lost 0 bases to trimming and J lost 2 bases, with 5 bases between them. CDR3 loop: CASSLVSNTEAFF. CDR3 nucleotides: TGCGCCAGCAGCTTGGTTTCAAACACTGAAGCTTTCTTT.

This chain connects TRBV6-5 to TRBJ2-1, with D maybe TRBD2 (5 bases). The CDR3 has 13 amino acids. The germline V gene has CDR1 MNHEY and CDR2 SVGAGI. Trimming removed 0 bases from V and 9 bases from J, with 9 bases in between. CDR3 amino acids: CASSYSARGEQFF. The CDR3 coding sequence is TGTGCCAGCAGTTACTCGGCTCGGGGTGAGCAGTTCTTC.

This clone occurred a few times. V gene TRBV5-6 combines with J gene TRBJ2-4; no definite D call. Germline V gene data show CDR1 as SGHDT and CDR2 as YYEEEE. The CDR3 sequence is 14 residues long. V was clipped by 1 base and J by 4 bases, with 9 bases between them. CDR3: CASSLFSVKNIQYF. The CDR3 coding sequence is TGTGCCAGCAGCTTGTTCTCAGTTAAAAACATTCAGTACTTC.

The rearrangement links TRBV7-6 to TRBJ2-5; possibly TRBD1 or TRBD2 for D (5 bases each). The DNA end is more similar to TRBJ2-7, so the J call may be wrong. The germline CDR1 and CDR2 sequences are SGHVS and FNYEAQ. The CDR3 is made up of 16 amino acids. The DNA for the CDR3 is TGTGCCAGCAGCTTAGAGCCAGGGAGACTCAGATACGAGCAGTACTTC. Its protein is CASSLEPGRLRYEQYF.